This T cell receptor beta chain came from a study of metastatic and nonmetastatic thyroid tumors. The study, taken as a whole, reports: Across blood and tumor, TCR beta diversity in malignant thyroid tumors was reportedly significantly higher than in benign nodules.

TCRdb reprocessed the PCR reads via MiXCR. The sample consists of about 17,000 clones, about 34% of them appearing once. This clone was found many times. Its antigen is currently unknown. The V gene's germline CDR1 is SNHLY and CDR2 FYNNEI. CDR3 length: 14 residues. V was cut by 4 bases and J by 2 bases, with 11 bases left in between. All patients reached thyroid surgery having received no treatment beforehand. Sequenced: tumor tissue. V gene TRBV2 combines with J gene TRBJ2-5, with D maybe TRBD1 (5 bases). This clonotype was sampled from a female donor with papillary thyroid cancer or a benign thyroid nodule (not recorded which). Some clones in this sample may be carry-over from other donors' samples. The CDR3 region is CASSVQGQQETQYF. CDR3 DNA: TGTGCCAGCAGTGTTCAGGGCCAGCAAGAGACCCAGTACTTC.